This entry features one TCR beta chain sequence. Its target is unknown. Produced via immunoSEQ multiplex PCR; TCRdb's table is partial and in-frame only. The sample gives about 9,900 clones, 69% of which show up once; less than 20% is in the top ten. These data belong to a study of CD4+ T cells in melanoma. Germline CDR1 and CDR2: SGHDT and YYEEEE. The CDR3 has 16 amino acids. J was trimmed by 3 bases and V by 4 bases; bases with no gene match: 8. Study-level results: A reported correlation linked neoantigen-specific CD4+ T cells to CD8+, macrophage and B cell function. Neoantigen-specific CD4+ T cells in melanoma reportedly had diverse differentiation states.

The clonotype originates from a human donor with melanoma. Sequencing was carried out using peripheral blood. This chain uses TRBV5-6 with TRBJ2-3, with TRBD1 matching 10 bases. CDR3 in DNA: TGTGCCAGCAGCAATGACAGGGGGCTCGGGACAGATACGCAGTATTTT. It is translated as CASSNDRGLGTDTQYF.